This T cell receptor (beta chain) was identified during a study of technical replicates of blood from several donors. Using immunoSEQ multiplex PCR, the repertoire was profiled, and TCRdb retains in-frame clones only, with some absent. The sample records 80,000 to 90,000 clones, roughly 94% being singletons. V was shortened by 3 bases and J by 8 bases, with 20 bases between the two germline ends. The CDR3 has 15 residues. CDR1 and CDR2 (germline): SGHNT, YYREEE (reference sequence). This chain joins TRBV5-4 and TRBJ1-2, with D uncertain. The receptor was derived from a human donor in good health. Sequenced material: T cells isolated from PBMCs. The CDR3 reads CASSWKTAGISGYTF. The DNA for the CDR3 is TGTGCCAGCAGCTGGAAGACGGCCGGGATTAGCGGCTACACCTTC.